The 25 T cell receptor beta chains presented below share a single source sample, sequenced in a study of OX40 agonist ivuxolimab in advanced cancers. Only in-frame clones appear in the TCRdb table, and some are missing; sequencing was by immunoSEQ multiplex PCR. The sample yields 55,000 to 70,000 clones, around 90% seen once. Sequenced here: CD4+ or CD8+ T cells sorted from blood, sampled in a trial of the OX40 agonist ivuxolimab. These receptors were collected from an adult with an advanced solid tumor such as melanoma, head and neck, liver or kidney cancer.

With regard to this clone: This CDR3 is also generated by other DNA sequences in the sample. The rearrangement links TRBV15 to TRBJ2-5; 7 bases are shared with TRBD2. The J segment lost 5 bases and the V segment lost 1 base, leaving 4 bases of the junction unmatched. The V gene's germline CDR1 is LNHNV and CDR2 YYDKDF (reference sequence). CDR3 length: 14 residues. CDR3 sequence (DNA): TGTGCCACCAGCAGAGGACTAGCAGGCGAGACCCAGTACTTC. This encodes CATSRGLAGETQYF.

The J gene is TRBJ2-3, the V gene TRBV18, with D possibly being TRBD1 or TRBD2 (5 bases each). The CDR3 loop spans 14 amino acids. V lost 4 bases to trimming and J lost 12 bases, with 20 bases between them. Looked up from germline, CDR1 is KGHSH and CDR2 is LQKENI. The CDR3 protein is CASSRMGVWPTQYF. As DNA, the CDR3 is TGTGCCAGCTCACGGATGGGGGTCTGGCCAACACAGTATTTT.

CDR3 protein: CASRWTGNYEQYF. The DNA of the CDR3 is TGTGCCAGCAGGTGGACAGGAAACTACGAGCAGTACTTC. The rearrangement uses TRBV2 and TRBJ2-7, with 7 bases identical to TRBD1. The CDR3 length is 13 residues. The junction had 5 bases not matched to a gene; V was cut back by 6 bases and J by 3 bases. The V gene's germline CDR1 is SNHLY and CDR2 FYNNEI. Drawing the rest from reference TRBV2 and TRBJ2-7, the complete variable domain is EPEVTQTPSHQVTQMGQEVILRCVPISNHLYFYWYRQILGQKVEFLVSFYNNEISEKSEIFDDQFSVERPDGSNFTLKIRSTKLEDSAMYFCASRWTGNYEQYFGPGTRLTVT.

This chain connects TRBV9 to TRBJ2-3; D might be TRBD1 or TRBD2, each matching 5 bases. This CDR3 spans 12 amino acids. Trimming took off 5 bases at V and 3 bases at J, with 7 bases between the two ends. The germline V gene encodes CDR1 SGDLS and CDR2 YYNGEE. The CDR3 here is CASRGETDTQYF. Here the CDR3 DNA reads TGTGCCAGCAGGGGGGAAACAGATACGCAGTATTTT.

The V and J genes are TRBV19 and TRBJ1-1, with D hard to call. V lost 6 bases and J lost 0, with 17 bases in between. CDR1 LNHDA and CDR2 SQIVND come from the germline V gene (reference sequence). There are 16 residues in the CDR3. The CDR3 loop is CASRPPRSGMNTEAFF. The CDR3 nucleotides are TGTGCCAGTAGGCCGCCACGGTCGGGAATGAACACTGAAGCTTTCTTT.

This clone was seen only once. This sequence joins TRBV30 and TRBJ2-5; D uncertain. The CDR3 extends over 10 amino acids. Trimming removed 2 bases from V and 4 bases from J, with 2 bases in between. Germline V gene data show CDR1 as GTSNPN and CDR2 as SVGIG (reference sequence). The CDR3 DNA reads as TGTGCCTGGAGTCGAGAGACCCAGTACTTC. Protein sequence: CAWSRETQYF. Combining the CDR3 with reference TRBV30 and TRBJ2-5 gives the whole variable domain SQTIHQWPATLVQPVGSPLSLECTVEGTSNPNLYWYRQAAGRGLQLLFYSVGIGQISSEVPQNLSASRPQDRQFILSSKKLLLSDSGFYLCAWSRETQYFGPGTRLLVL.

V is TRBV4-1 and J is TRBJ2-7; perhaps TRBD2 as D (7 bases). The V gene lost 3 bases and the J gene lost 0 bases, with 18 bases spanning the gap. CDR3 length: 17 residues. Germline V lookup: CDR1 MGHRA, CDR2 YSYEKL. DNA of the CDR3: TGCGCCAGCAGCCAGCAAGGGGCGGGGGCCGACTCCTACGAGCAGTACTTC. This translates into CASSQQGAGADSYEQYF.

The CDR3 is CASSWRLAGTDTQYF. CDR3 coding DNA: TGTGCCAGCAGCTGGCGACTAGCGGGCACAGATACGCAGTATTTT. The rearrangement uses TRBV5-4 and TRBJ2-3; TRBD2 matches 9 bases. V shed 3 bases and J 1 base; nucleotides not matched to a gene: 3. The CDR3 covers 15 residues. CDR1 and CDR2 from the germline V gene are SGHNT and YYREEE (reference sequence).

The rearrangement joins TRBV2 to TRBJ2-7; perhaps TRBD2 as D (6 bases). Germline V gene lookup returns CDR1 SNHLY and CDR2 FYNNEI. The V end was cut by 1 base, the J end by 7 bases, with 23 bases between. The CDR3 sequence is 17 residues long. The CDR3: CASSEGFGTERGGEQYF. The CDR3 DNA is TGTGCCAGCAGTGAAGGGTTTGGGACTGAACGGGGAGGAGAGCAGTACTTC.

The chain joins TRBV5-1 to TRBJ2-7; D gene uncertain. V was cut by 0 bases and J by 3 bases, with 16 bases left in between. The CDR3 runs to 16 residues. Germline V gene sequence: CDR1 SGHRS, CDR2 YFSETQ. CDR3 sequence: CASSLEFNDPGYEQYF. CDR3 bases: TGCGCCAGCAGCTTGGAATTTAACGATCCCGGCTACGAGCAGTACTTC.

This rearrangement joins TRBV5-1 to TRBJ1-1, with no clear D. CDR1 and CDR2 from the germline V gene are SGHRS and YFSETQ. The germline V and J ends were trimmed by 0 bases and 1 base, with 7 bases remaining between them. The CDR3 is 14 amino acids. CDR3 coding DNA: TGCGCCAGCAGCTTGGGACCGACGAACACTGAAGCTTTCTTT. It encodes CASSLGPTNTEAFF.

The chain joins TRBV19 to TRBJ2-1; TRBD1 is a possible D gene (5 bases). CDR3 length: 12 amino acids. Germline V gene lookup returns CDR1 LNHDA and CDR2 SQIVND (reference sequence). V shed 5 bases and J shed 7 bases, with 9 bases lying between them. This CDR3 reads CASSQGVNEQFF. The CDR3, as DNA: TGTGCCAGTAGTCAAGGGGTGAATGAGCAGTTCTTC.

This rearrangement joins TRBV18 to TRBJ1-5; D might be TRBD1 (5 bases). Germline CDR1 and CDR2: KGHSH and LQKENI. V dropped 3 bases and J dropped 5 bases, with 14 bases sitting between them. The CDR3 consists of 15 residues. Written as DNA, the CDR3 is TGTGCCAGCTCACCTGGGACTGAGGGAGATCAGCCCCAGCATTTT. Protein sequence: CASSPGTEGDQPQHF.

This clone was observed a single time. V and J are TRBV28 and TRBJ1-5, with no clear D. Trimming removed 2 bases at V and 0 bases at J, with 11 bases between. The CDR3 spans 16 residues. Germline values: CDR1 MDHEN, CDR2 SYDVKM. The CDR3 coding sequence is TGTGCCAGCAGTTTAGGAACCAGCTTTAGCAATCAGCCCCAGCATTTT. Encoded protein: CASSLGTSFSNQPQHF.

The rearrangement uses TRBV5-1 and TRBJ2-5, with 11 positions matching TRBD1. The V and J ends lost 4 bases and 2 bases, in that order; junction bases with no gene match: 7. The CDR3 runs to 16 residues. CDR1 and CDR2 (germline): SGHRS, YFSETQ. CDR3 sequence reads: CASSGGTGGYQETQYF. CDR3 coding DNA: TGCGCCAGCAGCGGAGGGACAGGGGGTTATCAAGAGACCCAGTACTTC.

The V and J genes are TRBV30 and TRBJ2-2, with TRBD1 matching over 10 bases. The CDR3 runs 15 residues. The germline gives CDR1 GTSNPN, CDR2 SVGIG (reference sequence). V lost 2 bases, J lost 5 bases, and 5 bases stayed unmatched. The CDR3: CAWSRQGARTGELFF. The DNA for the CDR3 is TGTGCCTGGAGTCGACAGGGGGCGCGGACCGGGGAGCTGTTTTTT.

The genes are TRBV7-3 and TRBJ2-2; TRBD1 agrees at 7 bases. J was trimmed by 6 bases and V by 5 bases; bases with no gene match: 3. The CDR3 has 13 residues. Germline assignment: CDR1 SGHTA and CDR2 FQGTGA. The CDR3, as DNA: TGTGCCAGCAGCGCCCAGGGGGCCGGGGAGCTGTTTTTT. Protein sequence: CASSAQGAGELFF.

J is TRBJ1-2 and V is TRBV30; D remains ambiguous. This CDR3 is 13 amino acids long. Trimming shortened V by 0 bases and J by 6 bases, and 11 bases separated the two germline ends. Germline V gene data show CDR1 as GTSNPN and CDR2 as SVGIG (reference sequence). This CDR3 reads CAWSVGSSNGYTF. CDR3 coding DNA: TGTGCCTGGAGTGTGGGGAGTTCGAATGGCTACACCTTC. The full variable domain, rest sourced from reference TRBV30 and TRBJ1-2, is SQTIHQWPATLVQPVGSPLSLECTVEGTSNPNLYWYRQAAGRGLQLLFYSVGIGQISSEVPQNLSASRPQDRQFILSSKKLLLSDSGFYLCAWSVGSSNGYTFGSGTRLTVV.

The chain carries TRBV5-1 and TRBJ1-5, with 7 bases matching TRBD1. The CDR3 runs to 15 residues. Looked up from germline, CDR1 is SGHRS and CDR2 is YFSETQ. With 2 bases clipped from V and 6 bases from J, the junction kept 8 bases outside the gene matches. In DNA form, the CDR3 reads TGCGCCAGCAGCTTCCAGGGGGACTTTGGTCAGCCCCAGCATTTT. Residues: CASSFQGDFGQPQHF. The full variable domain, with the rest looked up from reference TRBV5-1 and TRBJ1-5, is KAGVTQTPRYLIKTRGQQVTLSCSPISGHRSVSWYQQTPGQGLQFLFEYFSETQRNKGNFPGRFSGRQFSNSRSEMNVSTLELGDSALYLCASSFQGDFGQPQHFGDGTRLSIL.

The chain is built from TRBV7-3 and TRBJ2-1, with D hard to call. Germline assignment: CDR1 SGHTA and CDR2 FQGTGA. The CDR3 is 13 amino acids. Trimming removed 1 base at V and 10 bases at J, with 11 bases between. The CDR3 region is CASSLMRSTEQFF. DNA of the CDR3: TGTGCCAGCAGCTTAATGAGGTCGACCGAGCAGTTCTTC. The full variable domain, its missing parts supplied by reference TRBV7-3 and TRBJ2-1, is GAGVSQTPSNKVTEKGKYVELRCDPISGHTALYWYRQSLGQGPEFLIYFQGTGAADDSGLPNDRFFAVRPEGSVSTLKIQRTERGDSAVYLCASSLMRSTEQFFGPGTRLTVL.

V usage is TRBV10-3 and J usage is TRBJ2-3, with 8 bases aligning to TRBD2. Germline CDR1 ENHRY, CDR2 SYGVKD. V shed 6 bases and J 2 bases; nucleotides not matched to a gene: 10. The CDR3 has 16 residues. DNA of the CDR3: TGTGCCATCAGCGGGCGGGGGGAGGACGTCACAGATACGCAGTATTTT. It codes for CAISGRGEDVTDTQYF.

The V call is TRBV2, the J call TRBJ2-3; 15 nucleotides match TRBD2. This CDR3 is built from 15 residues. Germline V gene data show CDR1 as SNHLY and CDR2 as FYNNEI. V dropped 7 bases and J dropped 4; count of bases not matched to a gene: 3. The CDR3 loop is CASTGLAGGSDTQYF. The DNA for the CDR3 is TGTGCCAGCACCGGACTAGCGGGGGGGTCAGATACGCAGTATTTT. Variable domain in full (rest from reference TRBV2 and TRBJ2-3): EPEVTQTPSHQVTQMGQEVILRCVPISNHLYFYWYRQILGQKVEFLVSFYNNEISEKSEIFDDQFSVERPDGSNFTLKIRSTKLEDSAMYFCASTGLAGGSDTQYFGPGTRLTVL.

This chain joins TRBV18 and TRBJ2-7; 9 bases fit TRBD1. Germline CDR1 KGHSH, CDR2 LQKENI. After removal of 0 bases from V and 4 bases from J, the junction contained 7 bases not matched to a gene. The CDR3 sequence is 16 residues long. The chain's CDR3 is CASSPPQGQGIYEQYF. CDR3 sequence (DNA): TGTGCCAGCTCACCACCCCAGGGACAGGGAATTTACGAGCAGTACTTC.

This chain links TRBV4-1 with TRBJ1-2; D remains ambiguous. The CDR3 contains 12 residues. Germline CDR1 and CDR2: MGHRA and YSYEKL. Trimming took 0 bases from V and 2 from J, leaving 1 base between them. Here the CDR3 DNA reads TGCGCCAGCAGCCAAGAAAACTATGGCTACACCTTC. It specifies CASSQENYGYTF.

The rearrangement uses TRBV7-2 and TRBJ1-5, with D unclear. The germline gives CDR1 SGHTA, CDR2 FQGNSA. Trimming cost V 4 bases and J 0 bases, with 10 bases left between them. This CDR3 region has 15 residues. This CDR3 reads CASSSLWSSNQPQHF. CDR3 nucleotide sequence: TGTGCCAGCAGCTCTCTATGGTCTAGCAATCAGCCCCAGCATTTT.